The entry that follows covers one TCR beta chain sequence. Its antigen is undetermined. Only in-frame clones appear in the TCRdb table, and some are missing; sequencing was by immunoSEQ multiplex PCR. The repertoire holds around 2.1 million clones, with 85% to 95% as singletons. The record originates from a study of shared clonotypes between healthy human individuals. Study-wide results and caveats: Naive subsets typically showed greater estimated richness than memory subsets. Shared across several donors were approximately 5% of the naive CD4 clonotypes.

Cells designated naive CD8 were CD45RO-negative and were positively selected for CCR7, with terminally differentiated effector memory CD45RA+ cells excluded. The V gene lost 0 bases and the J gene lost 10 bases, with 12 bases spanning the gap. Germline V gives CDR1 LGHNT, CDR2 FRNRAP. The CDR3 is 13 residues long. Specimen: naive CD8+ T cells from PBMCs. The receptor was derived from a man between 18 and 29 years old in good health. Some clones in this sample may be carry-over from other donors' samples. This sequence joins TRBV12-5 and TRBJ1-1; D possibly corresponds to TRBD1 (5 bases). The CDR3 region is CASGLVGVSGAFF. CDR3 in DNA: TGTGCTAGTGGTTTGGTGGGGGTATCGGGAGCTTTCTTT.